What follows are 13 T cell receptor beta chains derived from one specimen sequenced in a study of radiotherapy plus CTLA-4 blockade in lung cancer. Profiling relied on immunoSEQ multiplex PCR, and the TCRdb table lists in-frame clones only, not all of them. The profile shows 80,000 to 100,000 clones, roughly 88% of them singletons. The material sequenced was peripheral blood, taken from a patient treated with radiotherapy plus ipilimumab. The receptors come from a human donor with non-small cell lung cancer that progressed on radiotherapy plus ipilimumab.

As for this clone: The identical CDR3 is also encoded by other nucleotide sequences in the sample. The J gene is TRBJ1-3, the V gene TRBV4-1, with 8 bases lining up with TRBD1. The junction had 4 bases not matched to a gene; V was cut back by 0 bases and J by 0 bases. In germline, CDR1 is MGHRA, CDR2 YSYEKL. CDR3 length: 17 residues. The CDR3 DNA is TGCGCCAGCAGCCAAGATCCGGACAGGGACTCTGGAAACACCATATATTTT. Translated, it gives CASSQDPDRDSGNTIYF.

V and J are TRBV5-1 and TRBJ2-3, with TRBD1 as a possible D gene (6 bases). Trimming took off 4 bases at V and 6 bases at J, with 18 bases between the two ends. In germline, CDR1 is SGHRS, CDR2 YFSETQ. The CDR3 sequence is 15 residues long. This CDR3 reads CASSPGTRLGDTQYF. CDR3 nucleotide sequence: TGCGCCAGCAGCCCCGGGACAAGGCTTGGGGATACGCAGTATTTT.

The chain employs TRBV19 and TRBJ2-7, with D possibly TRBD2 on 6 matching bases. The V and J ends lost 1 base and 6 bases respectively, with 19 bases between them. This CDR3 is built from 16 residues. The germline V gene has CDR1 LNHDA and CDR2 SQIVND (reference sequence). CDR3 amino acids: CASSIGFSGSLLEQYF. The CDR3 nucleotides are TGTGCCAGTAGTATAGGCTTCAGCGGGTCCCTCCTCGAGCAGTACTTC.

V gene TRBV28 combines with J gene TRBJ1-3; TRBD1 matches 7 bases. Germline V gene lookup returns CDR1 MDHEN and CDR2 SYDVKM. The V and J ends lost 2 bases and 13 bases, in that order; junction bases with no gene match: 5. The CDR3 loop spans 12 amino acids. The CDR3 bases are TGTGCCAGCAGTTTAAGGGTGGGACAGATATATTTT. Translation: CASSLRVGQIYF.

The chain recombines TRBV5-1 with TRBJ1-1; 9 nucleotides agree with TRBD1. V lost 5 bases to trimming and J lost 7 bases; unmatched junction nucleotides: 6. This CDR3 has 13 residues. Germline values: CDR1 SGHRS, CDR2 YFSETQ. The chain's CDR3 is CASSPGTGSEAFF. DNA for the CDR3: TGCGCCAGCAGTCCCGGGACAGGGAGTGAAGCTTTCTTT.

The V gene is TRBV19, the J gene TRBJ2-5; D perhaps matches TRBD1 (5 bases). The better agreement between TRBJ2-7 and the DNA end casts doubt on the J call. The CDR3 runs 13 residues. CDR1 is LNHDA, CDR2 SQIVND, per germline (reference sequence). The CDR3 reads CASRGQGSYEQYF. The CDR3 nucleotides read TGTGCCAGTAGGGGGCAGGGATCCTACGAGCAGTACTTC.

This clone was seen only a few times. The rearrangement joins TRBV7-6 to TRBJ2-1, with unresolved D. V gave up 6 bases and J gave up 7 bases, with 7 bases separating them. Germline V lookup: CDR1 SGHVS, CDR2 FNYEAQ. The CDR3 has 11 residues. In DNA form, the CDR3 reads TGTGCCAGCAGTTACGGGAATGAGCAGTTCTTC. It translates to CASSYGNEQFF.

V is TRBV7-2 and J is TRBJ1-2; no definite D call. This CDR3 contains 14 residues. Between the trimmed V and J ends, which lost 5 bases and 3 bases, there was a span of 13 bases. Germline loops: CDR1 SGHTA, CDR2 FQGNSA. The CDR3 nucleotides are TGTGCCAGCAGCCATACATCTCTTGACTATGGCTACACCTTC. Translating gives CASSHTSLDYGYTF. Based on the CDR3 plus reference TRBV7-2 and TRBJ1-2, the full variable domain is GAGVSQSPSNKVTEKGKDVELRCDPISGHTALYWYRQSLGQGLEFLIYFQGNSAPDKSGLPSDRFSAERTGGSVSTLTIQRTQQEDSAVYLCASSHTSLDYGYTFGSGTRLTVV.

J is TRBJ2-1 and V is TRBV30; D not certain. The CDR3 contains 12 residues. Germline V gives CDR1 GTSNPN, CDR2 SVGIG (reference sequence). Deletions cut 3 bases from V and 10 bases from J, with 13 bases between. For the CDR3, the DNA is TGTGCCTGGAGCGGATCATCTCAAGAGCAGTTCTTC. It specifies CAWSGSSQEQFF.

V usage is TRBV20-1 and J usage is TRBJ1-2, with D perhaps matching TRBD1 (5 bases). Germline-derived CDR1 and CDR2 are DFQATT and SNEGSKA (reference sequence). The CDR3 contains 11 residues. V shed 3 bases and J shed 8 bases, with 10 bases lying between them. Written as DNA, the CDR3 is TGCAGTGCTAGTCACAGGTCGGGCTACACCTTC. It specifies CSASHRSGYTF.

V is TRBV6-5 and J is TRBJ2-3; D remains ambiguous. Looked up from germline, CDR1 is MNHEY and CDR2 is SVGAGI. The V gene lost 0 bases and the J gene lost 4 bases, with 8 bases spanning the gap. CDR3 size: 14 residues. The CDR3 region is CASSYSFQADTQYF. In DNA form, the CDR3 reads TGTGCCAGCAGTTACTCGTTCCAGGCAGATACGCAGTATTTT.

The chain recombines TRBV7-6 with TRBJ2-2, with D perhaps TRBD1 or TRBD2 (5 bases each). This CDR3 region has 15 residues. V lost 0 bases to trimming and J lost 2 bases, with 7 bases between them. Per the germline V gene, CDR1 is SGHVS and CDR2 is FNYEAQ. CDR3 nucleotides: TGTGCCAGCAGCTTAGCCGGGGCCAACACCGGGGAGCTGTTTTTT. Translating gives CASSLAGANTGELFF.

The chain is built from TRBV6-6 and TRBJ2-7; TRBD1 matches at 10 bases. The germline gives CDR1 MNHNY, CDR2 SVGAGI (reference sequence). V lost 8 bases and J lost 7; bases outside the gene matches: 14. CDR3 length equals 15 residues. In nucleotides, the CDR3 is TGTGCCAGCCGGGACAGGGGCGCCGGAGGTAAAGAGCAGTACTTC. Translation gives CASRDRGAGGKEQYF.